This T cell receptor (beta chain) was documented in a study of blood T cell repertoires in COVID-19. Study-wide background: Italy, Spain and the United States were the sources of the convalescent and acute COVID-19 samples. T cells, B-cell-depleted T cells, or PBMCs supplied cDNA or gDNA.

Donors were grouped by their self-reported clinical history. Resolution of symptoms, clearance, or two negative PCRs was present in recovered Cohort 3 donors. J gave up 5 bases and V 3 bases, and 6 bases lay outside the gene matches. This CDR3 is 13 amino acids long. Germline V gene lookup returns CDR1 SQVTM and CDR2 ANQGSEA. The protocol was immunoSEQ multiplex PCR, while the TCRdb copy is restricted to in-frame clones and leaves out a portion. This table holds roughly 500,000 clones, roughly 90% found once. This clonotype originated in a woman between 40 and 50 years old who had recovered from COVID-19. Input material: PBMCs or T cells enriched from blood (not recorded which). This chain joins TRBV29-1 and TRBJ2-5; TRBD2 agrees at 7 bases. CDR3 sequence reads: CSVDLAERETQYF. Here the CDR3 DNA reads TGCAGCGTTGATCTAGCGGAGAGGGAGACCCAGTACTTC.